This entry describes one T cell receptor (beta chain). Its antigen is currently unknown. TCRdb recomputed calls from the 5' RACE reads with MiXCR, one row per CDR3 protein. The repertoire consists of 350,000 to 500,000 distinct CDR3 sequences, with roughly 20% occurring once and the leading ten covering 7.5% to 9.5%. The data were obtained in a study of T-cell memory formation after mild COVID-19. Background on the study: The two donors had largely donor-specific TCR clusters.

Points from the study as a whole: Memory cells collected pre-infection included some clones that later responded, suggesting cross-reactive memory joined. The CD4+ clones that contracted clustered mainly within CM and EM, and the CD8+ clones concentrated in EMRA.

The germline V and J ends were trimmed by 1 base and 1 base, with 19 bases remaining between them. The CDR3 contains 18 residues. Germline loops: CDR1 LNHNV, CDR2 YYDKDF (reference sequence). Sequences were obtained from PBMCs or a T cell subset sorted from them (not recorded which). The rearrangement joins TRBV15 to TRBJ1-2; D may be TRBD1 (5 bases). The clonotype comes from an adult woman who had mild COVID-19 (a few samples of this study predate the infection). Cell type and time point are not known. CDR3 sequence (DNA): TGTGCCACCAGCAGAGGAGGAGGAACGACAGCGAGTAACTATGGCTACACCTTC. Translating gives CATSRGGGTTASNYGYTF. The full variable domain, completed using reference TRBV15 and TRBJ1-2, is DAMVIQNPRYQVTQFGKPVTLSCSQTLNHNVMYWYQQKSSQAPKLLFHYYDKDFNNEADTPDNFQSRRPNTSFCFLDIRSPGLGDTAMYLCATSRGGGTTASNYGYTFGSGTRLTVV.